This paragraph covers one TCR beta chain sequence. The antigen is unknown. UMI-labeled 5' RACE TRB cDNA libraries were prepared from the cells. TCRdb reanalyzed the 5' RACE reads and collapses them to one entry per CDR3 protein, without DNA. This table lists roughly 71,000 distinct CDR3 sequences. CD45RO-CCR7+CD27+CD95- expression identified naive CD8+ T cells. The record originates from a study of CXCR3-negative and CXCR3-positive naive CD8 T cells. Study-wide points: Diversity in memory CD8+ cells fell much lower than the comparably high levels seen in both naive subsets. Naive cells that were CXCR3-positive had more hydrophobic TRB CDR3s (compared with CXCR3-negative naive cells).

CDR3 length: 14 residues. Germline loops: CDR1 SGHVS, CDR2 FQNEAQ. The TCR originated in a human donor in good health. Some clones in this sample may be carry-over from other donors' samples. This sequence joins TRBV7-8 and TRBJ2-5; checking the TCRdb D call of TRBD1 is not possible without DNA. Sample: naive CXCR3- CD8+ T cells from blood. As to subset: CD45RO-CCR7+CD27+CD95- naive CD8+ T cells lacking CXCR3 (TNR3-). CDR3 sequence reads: CASSYRQLQETQYF.